One T cell receptor (beta chain) is described in this entry. Its antigen is unknown. This entry comes from a study of monozygotic twins with inflammatory bowel disease. Germline V CDR1 and CDR2: MNHNY, SVGAGI (reference sequence). The CDR3 is 14 amino acids. Findings of the study overall: The data did not back a single strong IBD-associated clonotype or signal.

Added by template switching were UMIs that each held a 6-nucleotide sample barcode. TCRdb derives one entry per CDR3 protein from the 5' RACE reads, leaving out DNA. The sample data list some 400,000 distinct CDR3 sequences. The source is a human donor with ulcerative colitis or Crohn's disease, or a healthy co-twin of an affected twin (not recorded which). This chain connects TRBV6-6 to TRBJ2-3. Sequences were obtained from blood. CDR3 sequence reads: CASSSTGPLDTQYF.